What follows describes a single T cell receptor (beta chain). The antigen remains unidentified. Each 10 ml fresh peripheral blood draw supplied the PBMCs. This entry comes from a study of T cells in Graves' hyperthyroidism and ophthalmopathy. Germline lookup yields CDR1 SGHTA and CDR2 FQGNSA. This CDR3 has 15 amino acids. V was trimmed by 6 bases and J by 0 bases, leaving 9 bases between them. It was RNA transcripts that yielded the amplified TCR beta CDR3 regions. Primed by the HTBI set, a first-round RT-PCR was run on the TCR CDR3. TCRdb reanalysed the multiplex PCR reads using MiXCR and keeps one entry per CDR3 protein. The data hold approximately 330,000 distinct CDR3 sequences, with roughly 21% observed a single time. Whole-study results and caveats: Most clonotypes that expanded in the thyroid above 0.001 also showed up in blood.

The chain has TRBV7-2 and TRBJ2-6; D is undetermined. This clonotype was sampled from a woman aged 45-60 years with Graves' hyperthyroidism. Sample: blood. CDR3 sequence reads: CASSLQSSGANVLTF. The CDR3 coding sequence is TGTGCCAGCAGTTTACAGAGCTCTGGGGCCAACGTCCTGACTTTC.